These 27 T cell receptor beta chains share one sample of origin, sequenced in a study of T-cell memory formation after mild COVID-19. Using its own MiXCR run on the 5' RACE reads, TCRdb lists one record per CDR3 protein. The sample carries some 340,000 distinct CDR3 sequences, roughly 13% recorded once. The specimen was PBMCs or a T cell subset sorted from them (not recorded which). All receptors derive from a man between 18 and 35 years old who had mild COVID-19 (a few samples of this study predate the infection). Cell type and time point are not known.

This clonotype was observed a handful of times. The chain combines TRBV30 with TRBJ1-4; D call uncertain. V was cut by 1 base and J by 8 bases, with 5 bases left in between. Germline lookup yields CDR1 GTSNPN and CDR2 SVGIG (reference sequence). This CDR3 contains 11 residues. CDR3 nucleotides: TGTGCCTGGAGTGAAGTGGAAAAACTGTTTTTT. This sequence encodes CAWSEVEKLFF.

This clonotype was seen only a few times. V usage is TRBV5-1 and J usage is TRBJ1-1; 9 nucleotides match TRBD1. The ends lost 4 bases at V and 3 bases at J; junction bases unmatched: 10. This CDR3 is built from 16 residues. Germline CDR1 reads SGHRS; CDR2 reads YFSETQ. The CDR3 here is CASSTLQGAVDTEAFF. The CDR3 coding sequence is TGCGCCAGCAGCACTTTACAGGGGGCGGTTGACACTGAAGCTTTCTTT.

This clonotype showed up just a few times. J is TRBJ2-3 and V is TRBV5-1, with 10 bases aligning to TRBD2. The junction had 11 bases not matched to a gene; V was cut back by 5 bases and J by 5 bases. This CDR3 region has 16 residues. CDR1 and CDR2 (germline): SGHRS, YFSETQ. CDR3 sequence (DNA): TGCGCCAGCAGGAACCTAGCGGGGGCGAGGATAGATACGCAGTATTTT. Translation: CASRNLAGARIDTQYF.

This clonotype appeared a few times. The gene calls are TRBV7-3 and TRBJ2-2; 8 bases line up with TRBD2. CDR3 length: 18 amino acids. The trim removed 2 bases at V and 1 base at J, leaving 9 bases unmatched. Germline V gene sequence: CDR1 SGHTA, CDR2 FQGTGA. The CDR3 DNA is TGTGCCAGCAGCTTATCCCCCTTAGCGGGGCTGAACACCGGGGAGCTGTTTTTT. Translating it yields CASSLSPLAGLNTGELFF.

This chain joins TRBV7-2 and TRBJ2-5, with D possibly called TRBD1 or TRBD2 (5 bases each). V was cut by 9 bases and J by 2 bases, with 19 bases left in between. This CDR3 spans 15 amino acids. Germline CDR1 is SGHTA and CDR2 is FQGNSA. In DNA, the CDR3 is TGTGCCAGTCCCCTTACGCCGGGGCTTCAAGAGACCCAGTACTTC. Translation gives CASPLTPGLQETQYF.

There are a few counts of this clonotype. This CDR3 is CASSYSLGTSSYEQYF. The CDR3 nucleotides read TGTGCCAGCAGTTACTCGCTCGGGACTAGTAGCTACGAGCAGTACTTC. This chain uses TRBV6-5 with TRBJ2-7; 8 bases map to TRBD2. The CDR3 loop spans 16 amino acids. Germline V gives CDR1 MNHEY, CDR2 SVGAGI. The V and J ends lost 0 bases and 3 bases, in that order; junction bases with no gene match: 7.

This clonotype has ten or more counts. CDR3 sequence reads: CASSNLPGTEAFF. In nucleotides, the CDR3 is TGTGCCAGCAGTAACCTTCCCGGCACTGAAGCTTTCTTT. This rearrangement joins TRBV12-3 or TRBV12-4 to TRBJ1-1; no reliable D call. This CDR3 contains 13 residues. Trimming left V 5 bases short and J 4 bases short, with 11 bases between.

This chain uses TRBV12-3 or TRBV12-4 with TRBJ1-6; D perhaps matches TRBD1 (5 bases). The CDR3 loop spans 14 amino acids. Trimming removed 5 bases from V and 7 bases from J, with 12 bases in between. The CDR3, as DNA: TGTGCCAGCAGTCTGGGGGTGGGGAATTCACCCCTCCACTTT. Protein product: CASSLGVGNSPLHF.

The CDR3 region has the DNA TGTGCCAGCTCCCGGGTCTACCAGGTCCGGGAGACCCAGTACTTC. This sequence encodes CASSRVYQVRETQYF. V is TRBV18 and J is TRBJ2-5; D is ambiguous. Germline assignment: CDR1 KGHSH and CDR2 LQKENI. Trimming took 6 bases from V and 5 from J, leaving 19 bases between them. The CDR3 loop spans 15 amino acids.

This clonotype came up a few times. The genes are TRBV24-1 and TRBJ2-3; weak D call: TRBD1 (7 bases). The CDR3 sequence is 17 residues long. The V gene's germline CDR1 is KGHDR and CDR2 SFDVKD. Trimming left V 2 bases short and J 2 bases short, with 16 bases between. The CDR3 DNA is TGTGCCACCAGTGATTCCCTCAGGGGGGATACCACAGATACGCAGTATTTT. Its protein product is CATSDSLRGDTTDTQYF.

This rearrangement joins TRBV6-5 to TRBJ2-5; no firm D call. This CDR3 region has 14 residues. CDR1 and CDR2 (germline): MNHEY, SVGAGI. V was shortened by 0 bases and J by 4 bases, with 9 bases between the two germline ends. CDR3 protein: CASSYSYNLETQYF. In nucleotides, the CDR3 is TGTGCCAGCAGTTACTCGTATAACCTAGAGACCCAGTACTTC.

This clonotype was seen a few times. The V call is TRBV10-3, the J call TRBJ2-1; no definite D call. This CDR3 comprises 13 residues. The V gene lost 4 bases and the J gene lost 4 bases, with 8 bases spanning the gap. Germline V gives CDR1 ENHRY, CDR2 SYGVKD. CDR3 nucleotide sequence: TGTGCCATCAGTGGCGGCCAGTACAATGAGCAGTTCTTC. This codes for CAISGGQYNEQFF.

V and J are TRBV10-3 and TRBJ2-5; 11 nucleotides align to TRBD2. The ends lost 4 bases at V and 1 base at J; junction bases unmatched: 2. Germline V CDR1 and CDR2: ENHRY, SYGVKD. This CDR3 has 15 amino acids. The CDR3 region is CAISGLAGFQETQYF. The CDR3 DNA reads TGTGCCATCAGTGGACTAGCGGGGTTCCAAGAGACCCAGTACTTC.

This clonotype was seen ten or more times. This chain links TRBV5-1 with TRBJ2-1; D is unclear. CDR1 SGHRS and CDR2 YFSETQ come from the germline V gene. V shed 0 bases and J shed 7 bases, with 11 bases lying between them. The CDR3 has 14 amino acids. DNA for the CDR3: TGCGCCAGCAGCTTGGCCGTTGGGGTTAATGAGCAGTTCTTC. Amino acids: CASSLAVGVNEQFF.

This clonotype came up many times. V is TRBV14 and J is TRBJ2-2; D is unresolved. Germline V gene data show CDR1 as SGHDN and CDR2 as FVKESK. The CDR3 totals 13 residues. V was clipped by 2 bases and J by 5 bases, with 6 bases between them. The CDR3 loop reads CASSQSRTGELFF. Here the CDR3 DNA reads TGTGCCAGCAGCCAATCGAGGACCGGGGAGCTGTTTTTT. The variable domain in full, completed from reference TRBV14 and TRBJ2-2, reads EAGVTQFPSHSVIEKGQTVTLRCDPISGHDNLYWYRRVMGKEIKFLLHFVKESKQDESGMPNNRFLAERTGGTYSTLKVQPAELEDSGVYFCASSQSRTGELFFGEGSRLTVL.

This clonotype was detected ten times or more. The J gene is TRBJ2-3, the V gene TRBV12-3 or TRBV12-4; 9 bases agree with TRBD2. V was pared by 6 bases and J by 5 bases, with 15 bases of the junction left unmatched. This CDR3 contains 17 residues. DNA of the CDR3: TGTGCCAGCAGACCAGGGCTAGCGGGGATCCGGAAAGATACGCAGTATTTT. This codes for CASRPGLAGIRKDTQYF.

V is TRBV9 and J is TRBJ1-1; no reliable D call. The CDR3 contains 16 residues. Germline V gives CDR1 SGDLS, CDR2 YYNGEE. Trimming cost V 0 bases and J 0 bases, with 12 bases left between them. This CDR3 is CASSVGYLDMNTEAFF. CDR3 bases: TGTGCCAGCAGCGTAGGGTATCTCGATATGAACACTGAAGCTTTCTTT.

This clonotype was observed many times. The chain links TRBV3-1 to TRBJ2-5; possible D gene TRBD1, 5 bases. The CDR3 length is 14 residues. Germline CDR1 LGHDT, CDR2 YNNKEL (reference sequence). V was trimmed by 0 bases and J by 3 bases, leaving 8 bases between them. CDR3: CASSQDAGKETQYF. DNA of the CDR3: TGTGCCAGCAGCCAAGATGCAGGGAAAGAGACCCAGTACTTC.

The chain couples TRBV25-1 to TRBJ2-1, with TRBD2 matching over 13 bases. Germline CDR1 MGHDK, CDR2 SYGVNS. There are 16 residues in the CDR3. The V segment lost 7 bases and the J segment 10 bases; nucleotides outside the gene matches: 13. The CDR3 here is CASKSTPGLAGREQFF. Here the CDR3 DNA reads TGTGCCAGCAAATCCACCCCGGGACTAGCGGGGCGGGAGCAGTTCTTC.

This rearrangement joins TRBV30 to TRBJ1-2; D may be TRBD1 (5 bases). The CDR3 extends over 13 amino acids. CDR1 is GTSNPN, CDR2 SVGIG, per germline (reference sequence). V shed 4 bases and J shed 8 bases, with 17 bases lying between them. CDR3 in amino acids: CAWIGQGLRGYTF. CDR3 sequence (DNA): TGTGCCTGGATAGGCCAGGGCTTAAGGGGCTACACCTTC.

This sequence joins TRBV10-3 and TRBJ2-4; 10 bases align to TRBD2. The CDR3 extends over 18 amino acids. The V gene end was trimmed by 3 bases and the J gene end by 0 bases; junction bases not matched to a gene: 8. Germline loops: CDR1 ENHRY, CDR2 SYGVKD. As DNA, the CDR3 is TGTGCCATCAGTGATAGGGCTAGCGGGGGCCTAGCCAAAAACATTCAGTACTTC. Residues: CAISDRASGGLAKNIQYF.

V is TRBV10-3 and J is TRBJ1-5; 7 bases agree with TRBD1. Germline CDR1 reads ENHRY; CDR2 reads SYGVKD. The CDR3 has 13 amino acids. The V gene end was trimmed by 6 bases and the J gene end by 7 bases; junction bases not matched to a gene: 6. DNA for the CDR3: TGTGCCATCAGGGGGGAACAGGGGCAGCCCCAGCATTTT. Amino acids: CAIRGEQGQPQHF.

Ten or more counts support this clonotype. The chain carries TRBV7-2 and TRBJ2-1; D ambiguous. The CDR3 sequence is 16 residues long. CDR1 is SGHTA, CDR2 FQGNSA, per germline. V shed 1 base and J shed 0 bases, with 10 bases lying between them. Here the CDR3 reads CASSLVWQSSYNEQFF. The CDR3 bases are TGTGCCAGCAGCTTAGTTTGGCAGTCCTCCTACAATGAGCAGTTCTTC.

This clonotype has only a few counts. V gene TRBV4-3 combines with J gene TRBJ2-5; D gene unclear. With 0 bases removed from V and 4 bases from J, the gap between germline ends came to 6 bases. This CDR3 has 13 residues. CDR1 is LGHNA and CDR2 is YSLEER in the germline V gene. The chain's CDR3 is CASSQDLTETQYF. Written as DNA, the CDR3 is TGCGCCAGCAGCCAAGATTTAACAGAGACCCAGTACTTC.

Only a few counts were recorded for this clonotype. This chain connects TRBV4-1 to TRBJ2-7, with D possibly matching TRBD2 (5 bases). Germline V gene data show CDR1 as MGHRA and CDR2 as YSYEKL. V was cut by 4 bases and J by 1 base, with 14 bases left in between. The CDR3 is 15 residues long. The CDR3 spells CASSRLLRGSYEQYF. The CDR3 DNA follows: TGCGCCAGCAGCCGCCTCCTTAGAGGGTCCTACGAGCAGTACTTC.

With regard to this clonotype: An end of the junction does not agree with germline; a read error may underlie this. V is TRBV11-2 and J is TRBJ1-2, with 8 bases that match TRBD1. Germline values: CDR1 SGHAT, CDR2 FQNNGV. The CDR3 has 14 amino acids. Here the CDR3 reads CASSRTGTGGSPNF. Here the CDR3 DNA reads TGTGCCAGCAGCAGAACCGGGACAGGAGGTTCGCCAAACTTC.

This chain uses TRBV6-5 with TRBJ1-6; TRBD1 agrees at 8 bases. There are 17 residues in the CDR3. The trim removed 0 bases at V and 7 bases at J, leaving 8 bases unmatched. Germline V CDR1 and CDR2: MNHEY, SVGAGI. CDR3 in DNA: TGTGCCAGCAGTTACTCCAGACAGGGGACTGGGAATTCACCCCTCCACTTT. Its translation is CASSYSRQGTGNSPLHF.